The clone carrying this T cell receptor beta chain showed up just once. Clones were read by immunoSEQ multiplex PCR, and TCRdb kept only the in-frame ones, dropping some. The sample lists 270,000 or so clones, 85% to 95% occurring once. The data originate from a study of blood T cell repertoires in COVID-19. At the level of the study: Samples of COVID-19 (acute and convalescent) were obtained from the United States, Italy and Spain. The analysed material was cDNA or gDNA that came from T cells, B-cell-depleted T cells, or PBMCs.

Germline values: CDR1 MDHEN, CDR2 SYDVKM. This CDR3 spans 16 amino acids. J lost 1 base, V lost 2 bases, and 3 bases had no gene match. J is TRBJ1-5 and V is TRBV28; TRBD1 matches 9 bases. The sequence came from a man aged 35 to 55 who had been exposed to COVID-19. The sequencing sample was made of PBMCs or T cells enriched from blood (not recorded which). The CDR3 sequence: CASSLTGGGSNQPQHF. The CDR3 nucleotides read TGTGCCAGCAGTTTAACAGGGGGCGGGAGCAATCAGCCCCAGCATTTT. The full variable domain, in which reference TRBV28 and TRBJ1-5 provide the parts outside the CDR3, is DVKVTQSSRYLVKRTGEKVFLECVQDMDHENMFWYRQDPGLGLRLIYFSYDVKMKEKGDIPEGYSVSREKKERFSLILESASTNQTSMYLCASSLTGGGSNQPQHFGDGTRLSIL.